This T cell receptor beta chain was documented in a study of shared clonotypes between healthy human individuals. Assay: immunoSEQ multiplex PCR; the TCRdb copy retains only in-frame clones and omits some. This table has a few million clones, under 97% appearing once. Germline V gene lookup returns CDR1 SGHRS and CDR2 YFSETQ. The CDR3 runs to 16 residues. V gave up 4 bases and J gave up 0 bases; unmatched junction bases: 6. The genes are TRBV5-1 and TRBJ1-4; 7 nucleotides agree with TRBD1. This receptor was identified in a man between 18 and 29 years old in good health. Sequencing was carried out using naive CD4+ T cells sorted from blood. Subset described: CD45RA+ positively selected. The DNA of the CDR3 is TGCGCCAGCAGCGGGGGGACAGTTACAACTAATGAAAAACTGTTTTTT. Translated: CASSGGTVTTNEKLFF.